This TCR beta chain came from a study of blood T cell repertoires in COVID-19. About the study: PBMCs, B-cell-depleted T cells, or T cells were the source of the cDNA or gDNA that made up the material.

TCRdb's table, derived via immunoSEQ multiplex PCR, lists solely in-frame clones and lacks some. Among 140,000 to 150,000 clones listed, about 84% were seen once. The CDR3 runs 15 residues. With 2 bases clipped from V and 3 bases from J, the junction kept 5 bases outside the gene matches. Germline V lookup: CDR1 LGHNA, CDR2 YSLEER. The specimen sequenced was peripheral blood. The gene calls are TRBV4-3 and TRBJ2-3, with 7 bases lining up with TRBD1. This clonotype originated in a man aged 60 to 75 with active or convalescent COVID-19. Written as DNA, the CDR3 is TGCGCCAGCAGCCAAAATCAGGGGGAGACAGATACGCAGTATTTT. It specifies CASSQNQGETDTQYF.